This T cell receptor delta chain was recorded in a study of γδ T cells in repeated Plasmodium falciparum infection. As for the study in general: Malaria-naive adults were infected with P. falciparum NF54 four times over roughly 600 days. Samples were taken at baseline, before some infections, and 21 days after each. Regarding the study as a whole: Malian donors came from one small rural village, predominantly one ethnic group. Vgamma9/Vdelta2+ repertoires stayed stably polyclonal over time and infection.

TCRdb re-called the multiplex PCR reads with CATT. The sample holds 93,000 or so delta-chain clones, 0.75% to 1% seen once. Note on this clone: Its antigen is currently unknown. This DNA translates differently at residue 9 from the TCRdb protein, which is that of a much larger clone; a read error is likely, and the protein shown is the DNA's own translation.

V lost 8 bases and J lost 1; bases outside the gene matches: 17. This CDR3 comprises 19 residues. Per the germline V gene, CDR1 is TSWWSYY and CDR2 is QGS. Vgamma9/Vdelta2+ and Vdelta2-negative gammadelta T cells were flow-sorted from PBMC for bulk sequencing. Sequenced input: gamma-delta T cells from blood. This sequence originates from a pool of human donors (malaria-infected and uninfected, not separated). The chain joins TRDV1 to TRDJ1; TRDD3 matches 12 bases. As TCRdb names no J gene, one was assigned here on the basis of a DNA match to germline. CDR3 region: CALRPDCPLWGIRTDKLIF. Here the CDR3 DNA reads TGTGCTCTTCGGCCCGATTGCCCTCTCTGGGGGATACGCACCGATAAACTCATCTTT.